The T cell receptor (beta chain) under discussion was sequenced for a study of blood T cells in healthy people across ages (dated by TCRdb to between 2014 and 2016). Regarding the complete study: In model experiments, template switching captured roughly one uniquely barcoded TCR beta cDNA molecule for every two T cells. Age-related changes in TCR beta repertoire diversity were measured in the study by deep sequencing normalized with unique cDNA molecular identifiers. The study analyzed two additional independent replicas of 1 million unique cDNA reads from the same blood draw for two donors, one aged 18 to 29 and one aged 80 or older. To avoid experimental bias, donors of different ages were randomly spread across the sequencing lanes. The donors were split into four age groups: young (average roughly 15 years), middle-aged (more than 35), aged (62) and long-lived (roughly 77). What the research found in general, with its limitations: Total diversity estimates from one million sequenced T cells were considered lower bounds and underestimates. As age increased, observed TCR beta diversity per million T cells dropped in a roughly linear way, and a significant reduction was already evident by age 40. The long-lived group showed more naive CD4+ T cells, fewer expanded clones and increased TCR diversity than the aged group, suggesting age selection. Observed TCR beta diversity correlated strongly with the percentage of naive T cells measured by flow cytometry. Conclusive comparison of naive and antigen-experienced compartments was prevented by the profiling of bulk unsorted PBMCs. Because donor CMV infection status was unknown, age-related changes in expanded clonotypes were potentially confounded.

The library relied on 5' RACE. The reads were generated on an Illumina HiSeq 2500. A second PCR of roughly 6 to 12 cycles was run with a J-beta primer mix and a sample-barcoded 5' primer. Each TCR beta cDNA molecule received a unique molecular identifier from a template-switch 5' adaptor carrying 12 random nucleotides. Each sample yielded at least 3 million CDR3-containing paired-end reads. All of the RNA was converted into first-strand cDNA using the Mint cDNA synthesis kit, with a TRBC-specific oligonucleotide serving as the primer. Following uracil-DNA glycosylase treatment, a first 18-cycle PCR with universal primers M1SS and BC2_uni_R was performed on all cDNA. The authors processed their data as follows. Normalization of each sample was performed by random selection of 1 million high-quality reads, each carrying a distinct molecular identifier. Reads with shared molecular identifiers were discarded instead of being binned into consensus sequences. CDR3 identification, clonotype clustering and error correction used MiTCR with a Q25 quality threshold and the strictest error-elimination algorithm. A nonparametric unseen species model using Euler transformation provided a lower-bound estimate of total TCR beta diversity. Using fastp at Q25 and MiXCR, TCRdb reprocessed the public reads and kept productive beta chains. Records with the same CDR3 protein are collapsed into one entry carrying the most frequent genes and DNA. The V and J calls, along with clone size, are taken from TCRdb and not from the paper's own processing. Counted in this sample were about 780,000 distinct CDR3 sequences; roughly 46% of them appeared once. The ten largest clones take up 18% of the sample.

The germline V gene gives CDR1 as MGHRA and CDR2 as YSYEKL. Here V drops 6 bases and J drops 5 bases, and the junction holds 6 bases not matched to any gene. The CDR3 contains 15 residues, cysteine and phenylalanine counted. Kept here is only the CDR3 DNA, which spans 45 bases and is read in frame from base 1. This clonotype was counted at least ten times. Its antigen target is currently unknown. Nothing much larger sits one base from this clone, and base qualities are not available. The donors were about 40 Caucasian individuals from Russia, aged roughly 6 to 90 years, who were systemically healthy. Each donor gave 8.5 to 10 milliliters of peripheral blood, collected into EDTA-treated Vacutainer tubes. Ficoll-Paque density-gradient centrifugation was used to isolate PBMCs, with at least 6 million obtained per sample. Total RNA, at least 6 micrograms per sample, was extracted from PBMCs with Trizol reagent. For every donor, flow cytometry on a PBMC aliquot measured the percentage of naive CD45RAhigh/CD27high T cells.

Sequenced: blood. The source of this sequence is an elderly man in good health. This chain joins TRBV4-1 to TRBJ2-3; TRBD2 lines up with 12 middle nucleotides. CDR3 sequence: CASRRLAGEGDTQYF. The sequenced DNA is TGCGCCAGCAGACGACTAGCGGGAGAAGGAGATACGCAGTATTTT.